Below are 18 T cell receptor beta chains sequenced from a single sample in a study of CD8 T cells in ankylosing spondylitis. Each CDR3 protein is one row after TCRdb ran MiXCR on the 5' RACE reads. The table has some 30,000 distinct CDR3 sequences, 12% to 15% seen once. Source material: blood. These receptors all stem from a male donor with ankylosing spondylitis or in good health (not recorded which).

This rearrangement joins TRBV20-1 to TRBJ2-7; no definite D call. The V gene's germline CDR1 is DFQATT and CDR2 SNEGSKA (reference sequence). The CDR3 runs 14 residues. With 0 bases removed from V and 3 bases from J, the gap between germline ends came to 12 bases. DNA of the CDR3: TGCAGTGCTAGAGATTCGGGCACTATCTACGAGCAGTACGTC. It translates to CSARDSGTIYEQYV.

The chain links TRBV5-1 to TRBJ2-3; D ambiguous. V was clipped by 1 base and J by 9 bases, with 15 bases between them. Germline CDR1 reads SGHRS; CDR2 reads YFSETQ. CDR3 length: 14 residues. Here the CDR3 DNA reads TGCGCCAGCAGCTTGAGATCCCAACAGATAACGCAGTATTTT. Translated: CASSLRSQQITQYF.

Regarding this clonotype: At one end the junction does not follow the germline gene, possibly because of a read error. The chain has TRBV5-1 and TRBJ1-5; a possible D gene is TRBD1 (5 bases). The V gene's germline CDR1 is SGHRS and CDR2 YFSETQ. The CDR3 consists of 15 residues. The CDR3 DNA sequence: TGCGCCAGCAGCTTGACGGGGGGTCGGAATCAACCCCAGCATTTT. It yields the protein CASSLTGGRNQPQHF.

The sample holds a few counts of this clonotype. The rearrangement links TRBV7-2 to TRBJ1-3; D is undetermined. The V gene's germline CDR1 is SGHTA and CDR2 FQGNSA. The CDR3 length is 14 residues. V lost 1 base and J 3 bases, leaving 7 bases between the germline ends. In DNA, the CDR3 is TGTGCCAGCAGCTTAGAAGCCAGTGGAAACACCATATATTTT. It translates to CASSLEASGNTIYF.

This chain uses TRBV7-9 with TRBJ2-7; 12 bases match TRBD2. The germline gives CDR1 SEHNR, CDR2 FQNEAQ (reference sequence). The CDR3 is made up of 15 amino acids. The V segment lost 5 bases and the J segment 5 bases; nucleotides outside the gene matches: 7. The CDR3 nucleotides read TGTGCCAGCAGCAGCTGGGGACTAGCGGGCGACGAGCAGTACGTC. It encodes CASSSWGLAGDEQYV.

The chain employs TRBV7-2 and TRBJ2-4; 7 bases line up with TRBD2. The CDR3 totals 15 residues. V shed 5 bases and J 8 bases; nucleotides not matched to a gene: 12. The V gene's germline CDR1 is SGHTA and CDR2 FQGNSA. CDR3 residues: CASSPGSGLGYIQYF. CDR3 coding DNA: TGTGCCAGCAGCCCCGGTAGCGGGTTAGGGTACATTCAGTACTTC.

This chain connects TRBV18 to TRBJ2-7, with TRBD1 matching over 9 bases. Germline V gives CDR1 KGHSH, CDR2 LQKENI. The junction had 6 bases not matched to a gene; V was cut back by 5 bases and J by 4 bases. This CDR3 comprises 14 residues. CDR3 amino acids: CASSDGTGSYEQYF. In DNA, the CDR3 is TGTGCCAGCTCAGATGGGACAGGGAGTTACGAGCAGTACTTC.

This clonotype has a handful of counts. This chain connects TRBV29-1 to TRBJ2-3, with TRBD2 matching over 12 bases. CDR3 length equals 15 residues. CDR1 SQVTM and CDR2 ANQGSEA come from the germline V gene. V was pared by 6 bases and J by 3 bases, with 7 bases of the junction left unmatched. The CDR3 nucleotides are TGCAGCGTAGCCCCAACTAGCGGGGGGACAGATACGCAGTATTTT. Translating it yields CSVAPTSGGTDTQYF.

The chain links TRBV20-1 to TRBJ2-1, with TRBD2 identical over 7 bases. The CDR3 is 14 amino acids. The V segment lost 2 bases and the J segment 7 bases; nucleotides outside the gene matches: 8. Germline lookup yields CDR1 DFQATT and CDR2 SNEGSKA (reference sequence). The CDR3 coding sequence is TGCAGTGCTAGATTTGGCGGGAGAGTGAATGAGCAGTTCTTC. It yields the protein CSARFGGRVNEQFF.

This clonotype came up a few times. The chain has TRBV27 and TRBJ2-2; TRBD2 matches 7 bases. After removal of 2 bases from V and 5 bases from J, the junction contained 5 bases not matched to a gene. Germline loops: CDR1 MNHEY, CDR2 SMNVEV (reference sequence). CDR3 length: 15 residues. The CDR3 DNA reads TGTGCCAGCAGTTTAGCAGCGGGACGGACCGGGGAGCTGTTTTTT. It translates to CASSLAAGRTGELFF.

The J gene is TRBJ2-1, the V gene TRBV12-3 or TRBV12-4; D perhaps matches TRBD2 (6 bases). This CDR3 spans 14 amino acids. V lost 2 bases and J lost 7, with 12 bases in between. Written as DNA, the CDR3 is TGTGCCAGCAGTTTACTCCCGGAGGGAAATGAGCAGTTCTTC. Translated: CASSLLPEGNEQFF.

This clonotype showed up just a few times. The chain carries TRBV6-2 or TRBV6-3 and TRBJ1-4; D perhaps matches TRBD1 (5 bases). The CDR3 runs to 15 residues. Trimming shortened V by 6 bases and J by 8 bases, and 19 bases separated the two germline ends. CDR1 is MNHEY and CDR2 is SVGEGT in the germline V gene. CDR3 bases: TGTGCCAGCAGAGACCCCGGGAGGGGTGGAGAAAAACTGTTTTTT. Translated, it gives CASRDPGRGGEKLFF.

This clonotype was counted a few times. The J gene is TRBJ2-1, the V gene TRBV7-9, with 9 positions matching TRBD2. The V and J ends lost 2 bases and 5 bases, in that order; junction bases with no gene match: 13. The CDR3 has 18 amino acids. Germline-derived CDR1 and CDR2 are SEHNR and FQNEAQ (reference sequence). The CDR3 protein is CASSLLSLAGNIDNEQFF. The CDR3 nucleotides read TGTGCCAGCAGCTTATTATCGCTAGCGGGAAATATCGACAATGAGCAGTTCTTC.

The rearrangement links TRBV12-3 or TRBV12-4 to TRBJ2-3; D unclear. Trimming took off 2 bases at V and 2 bases at J, with 8 bases between the two ends. This CDR3 is 14 amino acids long. CDR3 amino acids: CASSLLVHTDTQYF. As DNA, the CDR3 is TGTGCCAGCAGTTTACTAGTTCACACAGATACGCAGTATTTT.

This clonotype was counted a few times. The J gene is TRBJ2-2, the V gene TRBV27, with TRBD1 matching 9 bases. This CDR3 comprises 15 residues. V lost 6 bases to trimming and J lost 5 bases; unmatched junction nucleotides: 7. CDR1 and CDR2 (germline): MNHEY, SMNVEV (reference sequence). CDR3 DNA: TGTGCCAGCAGCCCAACAGGGGGCGAAACCGGGGAGCTGTTTTTT. This sequence encodes CASSPTGGETGELFF.

This chain connects TRBV5-1 to TRBJ2-3; D not certain. CDR1 SGHRS and CDR2 YFSETQ come from the germline V gene. This CDR3 contains 15 residues. V lost 1 base and J lost 0, with 9 bases in between. CDR3 in DNA: TGCGCCAGCAGCTTGAGGCCGTCTAGCACAGATACGCAGTATTTT. Translating gives CASSLRPSSTDTQYF.

This clonotype has only a few counts. The chain employs TRBV7-2 and TRBJ1-5; D not resolved. Deletions cut 2 bases from V and 7 bases from J, with 15 bases between. The CDR3 has 15 amino acids. CDR1 SGHTA and CDR2 FQGNSA come from the germline V gene. The CDR3 here is CASSLNGRGVQPQHF. DNA for the CDR3: TGTGCCAGCAGCTTAAATGGCCGAGGAGTCCAGCCCCAGCATTTT.

This clonotype was observed a few times. This chain uses TRBV30 with TRBJ2-1, with TRBD1 matching over 12 bases. The CDR3 loop spans 15 amino acids. With 6 bases clipped from V and 8 bases from J, the junction kept 11 bases outside the gene matches. Germline V CDR1 and CDR2: GTSNPN, SVGIG (reference sequence). In DNA form, the CDR3 reads TGTGCCTGCCCTTCGAACGGGACAGGGGGCGATGAGCAGTTCTTC. Translating gives CACPSNGTGGDEQFF.